The source of this TCR beta chain is a study of shared clonotypes between healthy human individuals. Study-level results: As a rule, naive subsets had a larger estimated richness than memory subsets.

As concerns this clone: Its antigen is as yet unknown.

Some clones are missing from TCRdb's copy, which holds only in-frame ones; the method was immunoSEQ multiplex PCR. The sample shows over a million clones, roughly 97% of them seen only once. V dropped 0 bases and J dropped 12 bases, with 13 bases sitting between them. The germline V gene has CDR1 SGDLS and CDR2 YYNGEE. CDR3 length equals 13 residues. The TCR sequence derives from a man aged 25-40 years in good health. The sample taken for sequencing was naive CD4+ T cells sorted from blood. Subset given: CD45RA+ positively selected. This chain links TRBV9 with TRBJ2-1; no definite D call. DNA of the CDR3: TGTGCCAGCAGCGTAGGAACGTGGCAAGGGCAGTTCTTC. This gives the protein CASSVGTWQGQFF.